The clone carrying this T cell receptor (beta chain) was observed a handful of times. Germline-derived CDR1 and CDR2 are SGHTA and FQGTGA. This CDR3 spans 14 amino acids. V dropped 5 bases and J dropped 4; count of bases not matched to a gene: 5. The data belong to a study of CD8+ T cells in alopecia areata. Reverse transcribed after extraction, RNA yielded cDNA as the sequencing template. Repertoires were generated with immunoSEQ multiplex PCR, while TCRdb's copy carries only in-frame clones and drops some. The data contain 140,000 to 150,000 clones, roughly 50% of them seen just once; the ten biggest clones take up approximately 7%.

Sequenced sample: CD4+ T cells sorted from blood. This clonotype was sampled from a human donor with alopecia areata. This chain uses TRBV7-3 with TRBJ1-2; 9 nucleotides align to TRBD1. The CDR3 sequence: CASSPGQGGYGYTF. The DNA for the CDR3 is TGTGCCAGCAGCCCGGGACAGGGAGGCTATGGCTACACCTTC.